A single sample gave rise to the 9 T cell receptor beta chains below, sequenced in a study of post-analysis software for immune sequencing data. Study-wide points: Higher frequency in patients than in controls was seen for about five TRBV segments, with TRBV5-6, TRBV5-1 and TRBV20-1 among them.

The TCR beta cDNA libraries carried unique molecular identifiers. TCRdb re-derived calls from the PCR reads in MiXCR, one entry per CDR3 protein. The sample yields 650,000 to 900,000 distinct CDR3 sequences, around 46% seen once. These TCRs' antigens remain unknown. Sequences were obtained from blood. These receptors were taken from a girl aged 10 to 17 with multiple sclerosis.

CDR3 amino acids: CSVGSRAGAEAFF. The CDR3 nucleotides are TGCAGCGTTGGGTCTCGGGCGGGCGCTGAAGCTTTCTTT. The V call is TRBV29-1, the J call TRBJ1-1, with D unresolved. In germline, CDR1 is SQVTM, CDR2 ANQGSEA. The CDR3 has 13 amino acids. Trimming left V 4 bases short and J 6 bases short, with 15 bases between.

The V call is TRBV6-5, the J call TRBJ2-4, with a possible D match to TRBD1 (6 bases). Judging by the DNA end, TRBJ2-7 fits better; the J call may be wrong. There are 12 residues in the CDR3. Germline V CDR1 and CDR2: MNHEY, SVGAGI. The CDR3 coding sequence is TGTGCCAGCAGTTACTTAGGGGGCGAGCAGTACTTC. The encoded protein is CASSYLGGEQYF.

This clonotype came up a few times. This chain joins TRBV4-1 and TRBJ2-7; D not resolved. Germline CDR1 reads MGHRA; CDR2 reads YSYEKL. The CDR3 is made up of 15 amino acids. Between the trimmed V and J ends, which lost 1 base and 2 bases, there was a span of 12 bases. The CDR3 nucleotides read TGCGCCAGCAGCCAAGCTAACAGCTTGACCTACGAGCAGTACTTC. Its protein product is CASSQANSLTYEQYF.

The V and J genes are TRBV30 and TRBJ2-1, with D perhaps matching TRBD2 (5 bases). In germline, CDR1 is GTSNPN, CDR2 SVGIG (reference sequence). CDR3 size: 10 residues. Trimming pared 5 bases from V and 7 bases from J, leaving 6 bases between. The CDR3 DNA reads TGTGCCTGGGGGAGTAATGAGCAGTTCTTC. This translates into CAWGSNEQFF.

This clonotype turned up a few times. V and J are TRBV27 and TRBJ2-7; TRBD2 agrees at 9 bases. Germline CDR1 and CDR2: MNHEY and SMNVEV (reference sequence). There are 15 residues in the CDR3. After removal of 6 bases from V and 8 bases from J, the junction contained 14 bases not matched to a gene. The CDR3: CASRDSGLAYLKQYF. The CDR3 DNA follows: TGTGCCAGCAGGGACTCGGGACTAGCCTACTTGAAGCAGTACTTC.

This clonotype was seen a handful of times. V is TRBV20-1 and J is TRBJ2-5; TRBD2 matches at 7 bases. V was pared by 6 bases and J by 3 bases, with 7 bases of the junction left unmatched. The CDR3 length is 13 residues. Per germline, CDR1 DFQATT and CDR2 SNEGSKA (reference sequence). Written as DNA, the CDR3 is TGCAGTGCGCACGGGGCGGGAGAAGAGACCCAGTACTTC. This codes for CSAHGAGEETQYF.

This clonotype has only a few counts. CDR3 DNA: TGTGCCAGCAGCTTGGACGAATCCTACGAGCAGTACTTC. This codes for CASSLDESYEQYF. The chain uses TRBV5-8 and TRBJ2-7; D uncertain. Deletions cut 0 bases from V and 1 base from J, with 5 bases between. In germline, CDR1 is SGHTS, CDR2 YDEGEE. The CDR3 runs to 13 residues.

The rearrangement uses TRBV15 and TRBJ1-2; 8 nucleotides agree with TRBD1. From germline, CDR1 is LNHNV and CDR2 YYDKDF (reference sequence). J was trimmed by 6 bases and V by 0 bases; bases with no gene match: 9. The CDR3 sequence is 16 residues long. The CDR3: CATSRDFAGGADGYTF. In nucleotides, the CDR3 is TGTGCCACCAGCAGAGATTTCGCAGGGGGCGCGGATGGCTACACCTTC.

In this sample, this clonotype turned up many times. This sequence joins TRBV27 and TRBJ2-3; D is unresolved. The germline gives CDR1 MNHEY, CDR2 SMNVEV (reference sequence). The CDR3 contains 13 residues. V was pared by 5 bases and J by 0 bases, with 6 bases between. This CDR3 is CASSPLSTDTQYF. In DNA, the CDR3 is TGTGCCAGCAGTCCCCTTAGCACAGATACGCAGTATTTT.